A single TCR beta chain is shown here with its context. Its target is not known. Sequencing used immunoSEQ multiplex PCR; TCRdb keeps in-frame clones, though not all of them. The sample lists approximately 150,000 clones; 92% were seen once. This record belongs to a study of T cell responses to AZD1222 COVID-19 vaccine. Across the study: It was second doses at about 4 or about 12 weeks that were pooled.

V shed 3 bases and J shed 10 bases, with 10 bases lying between them. The CDR3 is 11 amino acids. Germline V lookup: CDR1 DFQATT, CDR2 SNEGSKA (reference sequence). Overall study findings and caveats: Repertoires were collected only later (after the peak T cell response had occurred). Of the AZD1222 recipients, only 6 or 7 were seropositive at baseline.

Sample: peripheral blood, taken on day 0 of AZD1222 vaccination. The receptor's source is an adult in good health. The chain links TRBV20-1 to TRBJ1-5; no clear D. The CDR3 reads CSARHGGPQHF. The CDR3 DNA follows: TGCAGTGCTAGGCACGGAGGACCCCAGCATTTT.